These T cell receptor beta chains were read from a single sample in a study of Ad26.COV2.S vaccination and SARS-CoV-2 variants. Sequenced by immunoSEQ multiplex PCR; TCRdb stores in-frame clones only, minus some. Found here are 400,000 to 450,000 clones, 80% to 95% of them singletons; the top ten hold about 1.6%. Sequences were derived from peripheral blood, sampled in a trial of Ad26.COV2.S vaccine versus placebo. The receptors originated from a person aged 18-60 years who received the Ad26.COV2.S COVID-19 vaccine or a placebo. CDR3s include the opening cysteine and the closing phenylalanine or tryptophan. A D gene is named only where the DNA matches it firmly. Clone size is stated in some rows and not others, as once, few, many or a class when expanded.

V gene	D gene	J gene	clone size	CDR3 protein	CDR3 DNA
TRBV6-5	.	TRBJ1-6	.	CASGDSVYNSPLHF	TGTGCCAGCGGAGATTCCGTATATAATTCACCCCTCCACTTT
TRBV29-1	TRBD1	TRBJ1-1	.	CSVDPDRVTEAFF	TGCAGCGTCGACCCCGACAGGGTCACTGAAGCTTTCTTT
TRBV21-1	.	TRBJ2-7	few	CASSKSFRQGAGTYEQYF	TGTGCCAGCAGCAAAAGCTTCAGACAGGGGGCTGGAACCTACGAGCAGTACTTC
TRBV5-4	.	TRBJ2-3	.	CASSLAGLDTQYF	TGTGCCAGCAGCTTGGCGGGGTTAGATACGCAGTATTTT
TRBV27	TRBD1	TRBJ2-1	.	CASSSDRGQYNEQFF	TGTGCCAGCAGTTCCGACAGGGGGCAATACAATGAGCAGTTCTTC
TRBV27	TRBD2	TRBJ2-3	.	CASSLSVREGPTDTQYF	TGTGCCAGCAGTTTATCAGTTAGGGAGGGACCAACAGATACGCAGTATTTT
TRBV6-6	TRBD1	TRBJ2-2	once	CATTGGATGELFF	TGTGCCACCACAGGGGGCGCAACCGGGGAGCTGTTTTTT
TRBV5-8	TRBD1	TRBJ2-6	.	CASSAGTGIFDGANVLTF	TGTGCCAGCAGCGCCGGGACAGGGATATTTGACGGGGCCAACGTCCTGACTTTC
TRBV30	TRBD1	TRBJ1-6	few	CAARGEYNSPLHF	TGTGCCGCCAGGGGGGAATATAATTCACCCCTCCACTTT
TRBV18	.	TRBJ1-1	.	CASSSHPLGTEAFF	TGTGCCAGCTCATCACACCCATTGGGGACTGAAGCTTTCTTT
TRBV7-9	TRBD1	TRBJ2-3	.	CASSYLGQGASTDTQYF	TGTGCCAGCAGCTACCTGGGGCAGGGGGCTAGCACAGATACGCAGTATTTT
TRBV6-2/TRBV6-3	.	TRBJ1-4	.	CASSPGATNEKLFF	TGTGCCAGCAGTCCCGGCGCAACTAATGAAAAACTGTTTTTT
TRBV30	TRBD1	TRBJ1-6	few	CAWGGQAHNNSPLHF	TGTGCCTGGGGTGGACAGGCCCATAATAATTCACCCCTCCACTTT
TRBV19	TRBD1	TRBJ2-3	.	CASSIGQGIDTQYF	TGTGCCAGTAGTATAGGACAGGGGATAGATACGCAGTATTTT
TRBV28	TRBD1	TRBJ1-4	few	CASSGTGGSEKLFF	TGTGCCAGCAGTGGGACAGGGGGTTCTGAAAAACTGTTTTTT
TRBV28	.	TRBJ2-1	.	CASSLVSTGQDEQFF	TGTGCCAGCAGTTTAGTAAGTACAGGGCAGGATGAGCAGTTCTTC
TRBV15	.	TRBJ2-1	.	CATSRQTTTVSTIYEQFF	TGTGCCACCAGCAGACAGACCACAACGGTCTCTACTATCTATGAGCAGTTCTTC
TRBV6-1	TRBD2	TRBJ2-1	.	CASSDVGGGAVEQFF	TGTGCCAGCAGTGATGTGGGCGGGGGGGCGGTTGAGCAGTTCTTC
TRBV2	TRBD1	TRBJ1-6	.	CASRGTGSYNSPLHF	TGTGCCAGCAGAGGGACAGGCTCCTATAATTCACCCCTCCACTTT
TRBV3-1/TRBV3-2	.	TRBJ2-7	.	CASSQELILASSYEQYF	TGTGCCAGCAGCCAAGAGCTTATACTGGCGTCCTCCTACGAGCAGTACTTC
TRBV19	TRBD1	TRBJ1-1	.	CASSPRQGIPPEAFF	TGTGCCAGTAGTCCCCGACAGGGGATTCCACCTGAAGCTTTCTTT
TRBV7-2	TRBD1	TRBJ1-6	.	CASSAPTGNVNSPLHF	TGTGCCAGCAGCGCTCCGACAGGGAACGTTAATTCACCCCTCCACTTT
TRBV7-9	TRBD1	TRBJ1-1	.	CASSFGQGADTEAFF	TGTGCCAGCAGCTTTGGGCAGGGGGCAGACACTGAAGCTTTCTTT
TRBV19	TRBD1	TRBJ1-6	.	CASSMLAGGGSPLHF	TGTGCCAGTAGTATGTTGGCAGGGGGGGGTTCACCCCTCCACTTT
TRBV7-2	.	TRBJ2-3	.	CASSLGASGDTQYF	TGTGCCAGCAGCTTAGGGGCCTCGGGGGATACGCAGTATTTT
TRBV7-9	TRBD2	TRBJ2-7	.	CASRSGGAYEQYF	TGTGCCAGCAGGAGCGGGGGGGCTTACGAGCAGTACTTC
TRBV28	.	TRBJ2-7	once	CASEDVSSYEQYF	TGTGCCAGCGAGGACGTTAGCTCCTACGAGCAGTACTTC
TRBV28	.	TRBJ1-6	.	CASSLVGGGLVSPLHF	TGTGCCAGCAGTTTAGTTGGTGGGGGTCTGGTTTCACCCCTCCACTTT
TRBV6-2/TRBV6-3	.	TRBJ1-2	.	CASSQEDLYGYTF	TGTGCCAGCAGTCAAGAGGACCTCTATGGCTACACCTTC
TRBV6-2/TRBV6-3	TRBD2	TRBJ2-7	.	CASSYTISRRGGAYEQYF	TGTGCCAGCAGTTACACCATCTCTCGCCGCGGGGGGGCTTACGAGCAGTACTTC
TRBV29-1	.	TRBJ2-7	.	CSVEDDRTRSEQYF	TGCAGCGTTGAAGACGATAGAACGAGGAGCGAGCAGTACTTC
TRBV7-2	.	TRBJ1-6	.	CASRYEAGSSYNSPLHF	TGTGCCAGCAGATACGAGGCGGGAAGCTCCTATAATTCACCCCTCCACTTT
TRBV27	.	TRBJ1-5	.	CASSNRGQNQPQHF	TGTGCCAGCAGTAACCGAGGACAGAATCAGCCCCAGCATTTT
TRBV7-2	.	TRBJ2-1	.	CASSPGGDVDEQFF	TGTGCCAGCAGCCCCGGAGGGGATGTAGATGAGCAGTTCTTC
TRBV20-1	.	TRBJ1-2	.	CSASWTATNYGYTF	TGCAGTGCTAGTTGGACAGCGACTAACTATGGCTACACCTTC
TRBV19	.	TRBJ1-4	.	CASSERAGMGVNEKLFF	TGTGCCAGTAGTGAACGTGCGGGGATGGGAGTTAATGAAAAACTGTTTTTT
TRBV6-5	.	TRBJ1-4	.	CASSLTRAGVRKLFF	TGTGCCAGCAGTCTTACCCGGGCAGGGGTACGAAAACTGTTTTTT
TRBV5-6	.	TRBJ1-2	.	CASSNGGSNYGYTF	TGTGCCAGCAGCAACGGGGGTTCTAACTATGGCTACACCTTC
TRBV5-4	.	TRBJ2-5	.	CASSLGDTQETQYF	TGTGCCAGCAGCTTGGGGGACACCCAAGAGACCCAGTACTTC
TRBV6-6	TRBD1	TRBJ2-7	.	CASSTGGEQYF	TGTGCCAGCAGTACAGGGGGGGAGCAGTACTTC
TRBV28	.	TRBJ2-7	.	CASSAQGYTYEQYF	TGTGCCAGCAGTGCCCAGGGGTACACCTACGAGCAGTACTTC
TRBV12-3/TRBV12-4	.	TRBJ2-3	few	CASSRSRTDTQYF	TGTGCCAGCAGCAGGAGCCGCACAGATACGCAGTATTTT
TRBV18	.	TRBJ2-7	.	CASSPIQFFTGDEQYF	TGTGCCAGCTCACCAATCCAGTTTTTTACTGGCGACGAGCAGTACTTC
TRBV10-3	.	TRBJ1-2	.	CAITSLTGYGYTF	TGTGCCATCACCTCCTTGACAGGCTATGGCTACACCTTC
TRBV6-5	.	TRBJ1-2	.	CASRTTPFRDYGYTF	TGTGCCAGCAGGACCACGCCGTTTAGGGACTATGGCTACACCTTC
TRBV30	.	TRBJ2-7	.	CAWSGAVMSSYEQYF	TGTGCCTGGAGTGGAGCGGTGATGAGTTCCTACGAGCAGTACTTC
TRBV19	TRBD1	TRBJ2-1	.	CASSADRPEDEQFF	TGTGCCAGTAGTGCGGACAGGCCGGAGGATGAGCAGTTCTTC
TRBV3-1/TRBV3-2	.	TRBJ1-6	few	CASSQLDGWNSPLHF	TGTGCCAGCAGCCAATTGGATGGGTGGAATTCACCCCTCCACTTT
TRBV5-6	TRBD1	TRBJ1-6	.	CASRAQGRSSYNSPLHF	TGTGCCAGCAGAGCACAGGGGAGAAGTTCCTATAATTCACCCCTCCACTTT
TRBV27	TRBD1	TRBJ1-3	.	CASSTGGDGNTIYF	TGTGCCAGCTCAACAGGGGGGGACGGAAACACCATATATTTT
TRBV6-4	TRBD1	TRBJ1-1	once	CASWDRRAFF	TGTGCCAGCTGGGACAGGAGAGCTTTCTTT
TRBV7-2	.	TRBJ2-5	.	CASSSGGRQETQYF	TGTGCCAGCAGCTCGGGGGGCCGTCAAGAGACCCAGTACTTC
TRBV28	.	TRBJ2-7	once	CASSTDLSHEQYF	TGTGCCAGCAGCACCGACCTCTCCCACGAGCAGTACTTC
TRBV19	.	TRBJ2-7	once	CASSSQGRPAYEQYF	TGTGCCAGTAGTTCACAGGGACGGCCAGCCTACGAGCAGTACTTC
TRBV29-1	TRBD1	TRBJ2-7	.	CSVVLTGLSEQYF	TGCAGCGTTGTCTTGACAGGGCTTTCCGAGCAGTACTTC